The following is a T cell receptor beta chain sequence with its context. In its sample, this clonotype was seen once. The clone's antigen remains unknown. The sample holds no much larger clone one base away, and base qualities are not on file. One read alone is weak evidence. This sample is part of a study of T cells in Graves' hyperthyroidism and ophthalmopathy (dated by TCRdb to between 2018 and 2020). Regarding the study in general: Peripheral blood was sampled at the time of initial diagnosis, prior to any treatment. To identify distinguishing TCR V-J signatures, a discovery cohort of about 100 patients was used, comprising under 45 with Graves' ophthalmopathy and roughly 60 with stable Graves' hyperthyroidism. An independent validation cohort of about 19 hyperthyroidism patients and over 15 patients who later progressed to ophthalmopathy tested prospective prediction of ophthalmopathy. For training and testing, the approximately 97 patients in the discovery cohort were randomly divided in a 7:3 ratio. In six Graves' hyperthyroidism patients, the study also compared T-cell repertoires from thyroid tissue with T-cell repertoires from blood. After blood sampling, hyperthyroidism patients were treated with methimazole at a starting dose of 30 mg daily, and ophthalmopathy patients were treated with high-dose intravenous methylprednisolone. The paper reports TCR Vbeta CDR3 sequencing of roughly 140 peripheral blood samples: approximately 43 ophthalmopathy, under 80 hyperthyroidism and around 17 progressor patients.

A patient counted as having stable Graves' hyperthyroidism if no progression to ophthalmopathy occurred over 18 months of follow-up. Hyperthyroidism patients were newly diagnosed, with disease duration under 2 months, and aged 18 to 65 years. Patients with uncontrolled infections, other autoimmune diseases, pregnancy or lactation were excluded. Diagnoses were established on the basis of clinical symptoms, serum thyroxine and TRAb, thyroid ultrasound, and orbital computed tomography. Ficoll-Paque density gradient centrifugation was used to isolate PBMCs from about 9.4 ml of fresh peripheral blood. Total RNA was extracted with Trizol reagent, and quality was checked on an Agilent 2100 Bioanalyzer. From the germline V gene (reference sequence), CDR1 is LNHDA and CDR2 is SQIVND. V is pruned by 5 bases and J by 5 bases, leaving 7 bases of the junction without a gene match. From its cysteine to its phenylalanine, the CDR3 spans 15 amino acids. Only the CDR3 portion is preserved as DNA: 45 bases, with reading frame beginning at the first base.

TCR beta CDR3 regions were amplified from RNA transcripts. The first round of RT-PCR for the TCR CDR3 was performed with the HTBI primer set and the Qiagen OneStep RT-PCR kit. The libraries were constructed in a second round of multiplex PCR and then size-selected and purified. Paired-end sequencing of the libraries was performed with 100 bp reads on an Illumina HiSeq2000. For the original study's pipeline: SOAPnuke was used to process the raw data, throwing out any read that contained adapters or uncalled bases, had a mean Phred below 15, or lacked an exact constant-primer or identifier match. COPE v1.2.5 was used to merge high-quality paired reads, and clonotypes were defined as unique nucleotide sequences. Clonotypes were aligned to IMGT TRBV, TRBD and TRBJ reference segments using MiTCR v1.1. Analysis was restricted to V-J combinations with a frequency above 0.0001, which covered roughly 99% of repertoires. A TCS score was defined as the ratio between F50 (clonal expansion) and ExV (chaos), using BLOSUM62-based TCRdist between CDR3 peptides within each V-J. Welch's t-statistics and random forest reduced roughly 500 V-J features to roughly 13, which were used in a naive Bayes classifier (R e1071). The public reads were quality trimmed at Q25 with fastp and then assembled into clones with MiXCR by TCRdb, keeping productive beta chains. Every distinct CDR3 protein forms one entry, paired with its most common genes and DNA. V and J calls and clone size were set by TCRdb, not the authors. The sample table lists 500,000 to 550,000 distinct CDR3 sequences, less than 25% of them with a count of one. Of the sample, about 30% is held by the ten largest clones.

On the study overall, not on this receptor specifically: In validation, the model predicted progression to ophthalmopathy a median of roughly 6.2 months before onset, with approximately 71% sensitivity and about 72% specificity. Blood samples also contained most of the expanded thyroid clonotypes (frequency above 0.001), which suggests that blood repertoires may reflect thyroid immune responses. No statistical method was used to fix the sample size in advance, and group allocation was not hidden from the investigators. In cross-validation, a model built on a 13 V-J signature told ophthalmopathy apart from stable hyperthyroidism with under 90% sensitivity and about 81% specificity, and in testing the same model reached 80%/75%.

Sequencing used blood. The chain links TRBV19 with TRBJ1-5; a stretch of 9 junction bases matches TRBD1. The TCR sequence derives from a man aged 18 to 30 with Graves' hyperthyroidism. The CDR3 region has the sequence CASSATDRGDQPQHF. At the DNA level, the sequence is TGTGCCAGTAGTGCCACCGACAGGGGGGATCAGCCCCAGCATTTT.